The present TCR beta chain was sequenced within a study of blood T cells in healthy people across ages. The use of a sample-barcoded 5' primer and a J-beta primer mix characterized a second PCR of 7 to 11 cycles. In TCRdb, the 5' RACE reads were re-called with MiXCR into one record per CDR3 protein. The sample lists some 800,000 distinct CDR3 sequences; approximately 25% were seen once. This clonotype was counted between two and nine times. V was pared by 3 bases and J by 2 bases, with 1 base of the junction left unmatched. This CDR3 comprises 12 residues. CDR1 and CDR2 (germline): DFQATT, SNEGSKA (reference sequence). These sequences were also reported in another study, on T cells of mothers and their children. As that study records: Each mother yielded more than 8 million TCR beta CDR3 reads. Each child yielded several million reads.

The chain has TRBV20-1 and TRBJ2-7; TRBD1 matches 7 bases. The TCR comes from a boy younger than 18 in good health. The sample taken for sequencing was blood. CDR3 coding DNA: TGCAGTGCTAGGACAGGGCCCTACGAGCAGTACTTC. It translates to CSARTGPYEQYF.